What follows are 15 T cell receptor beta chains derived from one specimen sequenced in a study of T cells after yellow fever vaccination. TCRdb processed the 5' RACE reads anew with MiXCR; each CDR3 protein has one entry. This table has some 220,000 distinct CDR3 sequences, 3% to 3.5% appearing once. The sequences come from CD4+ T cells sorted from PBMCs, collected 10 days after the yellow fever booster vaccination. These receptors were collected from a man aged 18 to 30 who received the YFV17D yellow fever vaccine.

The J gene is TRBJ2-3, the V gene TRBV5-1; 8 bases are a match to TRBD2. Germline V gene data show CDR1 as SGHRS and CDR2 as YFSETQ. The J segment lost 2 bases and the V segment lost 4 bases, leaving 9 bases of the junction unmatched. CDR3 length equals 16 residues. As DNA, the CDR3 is TGCGCCAGCAGCAGAGGAGACGGGGGGGACACAGATACGCAGTATTTT. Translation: CASSRGDGGDTDTQYF.

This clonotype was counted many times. DNA of the CDR3: TGTGCCAGCCTGCCGAGGGGACGTACCTACACAGATACGCAGTATTTT. Translating gives CASLPRGRTYTDTQYF. J is TRBJ2-3 and V is TRBV7-2; the D gene could be TRBD1 or TRBD2 (5 bases each). V dropped 8 bases and J dropped 2 bases, with 20 bases sitting between them. Germline V gene lookup returns CDR1 SGHTA and CDR2 FQGNSA. The CDR3 runs to 16 residues.

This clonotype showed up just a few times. CDR3 DNA: TGTGCCAGCAGCCAGCCCCCTGTTTTAGCGGGGGGAATCACAGATACGCAGTATTTT. It is translated as CASSQPPVLAGGITDTQYF. V gene TRBV14 combines with J gene TRBJ2-3; 10 nucleotides line up with TRBD2. This CDR3 has 19 amino acids. V was clipped by 3 bases and J by 2 bases; unmatched bases: 14. The germline V gene has CDR1 SGHDN and CDR2 FVKESK.

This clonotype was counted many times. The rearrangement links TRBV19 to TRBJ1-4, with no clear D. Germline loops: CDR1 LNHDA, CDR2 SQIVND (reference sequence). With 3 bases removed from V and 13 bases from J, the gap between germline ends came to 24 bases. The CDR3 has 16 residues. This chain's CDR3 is CASSILSPDPPRLLFF. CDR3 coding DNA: TGTGCCAGTAGTATTTTGTCGCCGGATCCCCCGCGGCTACTGTTTTTT.

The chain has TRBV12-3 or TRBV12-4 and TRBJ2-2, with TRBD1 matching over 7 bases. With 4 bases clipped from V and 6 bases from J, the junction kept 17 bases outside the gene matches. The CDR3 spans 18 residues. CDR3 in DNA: TGTGCCAGCAGTTCCCACCCTCTGACAGGGATGAAGGCCGGGGAGCTGTTTTTT. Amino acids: CASSSHPLTGMKAGELFF.

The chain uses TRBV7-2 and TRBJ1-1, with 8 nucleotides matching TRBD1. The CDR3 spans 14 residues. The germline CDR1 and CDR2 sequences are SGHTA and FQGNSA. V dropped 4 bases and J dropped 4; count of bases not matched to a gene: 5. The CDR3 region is CASSSTGGTTEAFF. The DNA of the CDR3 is TGTGCCAGCAGCTCCACAGGGGGAACCACTGAAGCTTTCTTT.

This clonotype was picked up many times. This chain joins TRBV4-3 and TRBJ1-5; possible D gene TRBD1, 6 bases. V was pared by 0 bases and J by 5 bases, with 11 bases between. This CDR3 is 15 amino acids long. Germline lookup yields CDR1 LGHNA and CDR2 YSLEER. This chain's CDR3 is CASSQDQGRYQPQHF. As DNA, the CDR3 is TGCGCCAGCAGCCAAGATCAGGGGCGGTATCAGCCCCAGCATTTT.

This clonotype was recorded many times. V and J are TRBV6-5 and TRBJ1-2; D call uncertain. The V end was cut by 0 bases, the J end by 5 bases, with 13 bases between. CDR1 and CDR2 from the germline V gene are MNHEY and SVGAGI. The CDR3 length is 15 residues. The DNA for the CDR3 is TGTGCCAGCAGTTACTCGTCGGTGGCAGGTTATGGCTACACCTTC. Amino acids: CASSYSSVAGYGYTF.

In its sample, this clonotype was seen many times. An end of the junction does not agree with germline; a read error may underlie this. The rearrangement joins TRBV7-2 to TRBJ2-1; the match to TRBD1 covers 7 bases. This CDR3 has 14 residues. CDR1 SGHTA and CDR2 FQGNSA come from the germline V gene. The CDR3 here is CASSRGTAYDEQFF. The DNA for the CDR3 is TGTGCCAGCAGCCGAGGGACAGCCTACGATGAGCAGTTCTTC. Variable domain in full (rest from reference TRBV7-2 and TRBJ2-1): GAGVSQSPSNKVTEKGKDVELRCDPISGHTALYWYRQSLGQGLEFLIYFQGNSAPDKSGLPSDRFSAERTGGSVSTLTIQRTQQEDSAVYLCASSRGTAYDEQFFGPGTRLTVL.

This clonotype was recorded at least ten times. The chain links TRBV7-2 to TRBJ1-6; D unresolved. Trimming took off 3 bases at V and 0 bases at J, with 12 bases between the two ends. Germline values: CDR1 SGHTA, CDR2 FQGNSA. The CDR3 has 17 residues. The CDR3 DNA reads TGTGCCAGCAGCTTCAGGACCAGTAGCTCCTATAATTCACCCCTCCACTTT. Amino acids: CASSFRTSSSYNSPLHF.

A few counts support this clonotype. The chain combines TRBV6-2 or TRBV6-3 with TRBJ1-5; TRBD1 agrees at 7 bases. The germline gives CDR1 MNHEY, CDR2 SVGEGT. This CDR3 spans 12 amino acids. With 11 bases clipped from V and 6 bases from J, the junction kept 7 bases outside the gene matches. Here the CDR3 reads CAARAGGQPQHF. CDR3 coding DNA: TGTGCCGCAAGGGCAGGGGGTCAGCCCCAGCATTTT.

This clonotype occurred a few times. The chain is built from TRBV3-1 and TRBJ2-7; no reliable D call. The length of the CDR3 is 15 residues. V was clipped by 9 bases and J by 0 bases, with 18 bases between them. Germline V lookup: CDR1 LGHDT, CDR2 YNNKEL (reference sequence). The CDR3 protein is CARELGRTYSYEQYF. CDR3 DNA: TGTGCCAGAGAATTAGGGCGTACATACTCCTACGAGCAGTACTTC.

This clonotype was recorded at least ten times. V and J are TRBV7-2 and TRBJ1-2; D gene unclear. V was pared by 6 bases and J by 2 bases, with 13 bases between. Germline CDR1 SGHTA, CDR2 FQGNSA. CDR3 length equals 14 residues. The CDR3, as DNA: TGTGCCAGCAGTCCAGACCGGGGAAACTATGGCTACACCTTC. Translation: CASSPDRGNYGYTF.

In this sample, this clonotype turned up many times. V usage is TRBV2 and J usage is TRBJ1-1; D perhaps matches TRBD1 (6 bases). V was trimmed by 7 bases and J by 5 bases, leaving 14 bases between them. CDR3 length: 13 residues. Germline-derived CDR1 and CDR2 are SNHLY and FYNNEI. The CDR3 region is CASKGSQGTEAFF. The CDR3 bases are TGTGCCAGCAAGGGGAGTCAGGGGACTGAAGCTTTCTTT.

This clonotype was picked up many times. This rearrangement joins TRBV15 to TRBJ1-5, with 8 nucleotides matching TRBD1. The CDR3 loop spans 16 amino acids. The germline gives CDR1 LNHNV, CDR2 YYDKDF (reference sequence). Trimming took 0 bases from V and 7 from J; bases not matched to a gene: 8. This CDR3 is CATSRDYGQGEQPQHF. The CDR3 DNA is TGTGCCACCAGCAGAGATTATGGACAGGGTGAGCAGCCCCAGCATTTT.